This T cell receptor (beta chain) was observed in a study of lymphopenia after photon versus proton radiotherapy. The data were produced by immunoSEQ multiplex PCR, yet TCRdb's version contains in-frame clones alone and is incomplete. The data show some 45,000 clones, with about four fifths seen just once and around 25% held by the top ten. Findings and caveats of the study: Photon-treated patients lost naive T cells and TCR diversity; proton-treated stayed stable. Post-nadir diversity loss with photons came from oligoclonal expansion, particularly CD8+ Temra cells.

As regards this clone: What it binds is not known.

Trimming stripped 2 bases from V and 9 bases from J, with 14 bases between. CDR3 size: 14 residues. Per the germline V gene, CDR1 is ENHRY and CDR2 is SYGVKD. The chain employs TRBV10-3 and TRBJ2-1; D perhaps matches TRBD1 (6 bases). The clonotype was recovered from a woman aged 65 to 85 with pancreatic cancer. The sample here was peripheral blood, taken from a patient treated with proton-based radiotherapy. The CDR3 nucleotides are TGTGCCATCAGTGAGAAGCAGGGGCAAAGTGAGCAGTTCTTC. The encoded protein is CAISEKQGQSEQFF.